What follows describes a single TCR beta chain. Produced via immunoSEQ multiplex PCR; TCRdb's table is partial and in-frame only. There are 65,000 to 90,000 clones in the sample; 85% to 95% occur only once, and 0.2% to 0.25% lies in the top ten. The data are from a study of technical replicates of blood from several donors. The clonotype originates from a human donor in good health. Source material: T cells isolated from PBMCs.

The CDR3 here is CASSQDRDRYNEQFF. CDR3 in DNA: TGCGCCAGCAGCCAAGATAGAGACAGGTACAATGAGCAGTTCTTC. The gene calls are TRBV4-1 and TRBJ2-1, with D possibly being TRBD1 (6 bases). CDR1 is MGHRA and CDR2 is YSYEKL in the germline V gene. This CDR3 is built from 15 residues. V lost 0 bases to trimming and J lost 4 bases, with 10 bases between them.